Below, one TCR beta chain is given with its context. The data are from a study of shared T cell receptors in the human thymus. This CDR3 is 17 amino acids long. The germline V gene has CDR1 SGHAT and CDR2 FQNNGV. The ends lost 7 bases at V and 3 bases at J; junction bases unmatched: 11. Some clones are missing from TCRdb's copy, which holds only in-frame ones; the method was immunoSEQ multiplex PCR. The profile shows tens of thousands of clones, 90% to 95% of them singletons. V usage is TRBV11-2 and J usage is TRBJ2-7, with 14 bases aligning to TRBD2. The TCR originated in a human donor. Sequenced: thymocytes. The CDR3 loop reads CASNRTSGGPHSYEQYF. Written as DNA, the CDR3 is TGTGCCAGCAATCGGACTAGCGGGGGGCCCCACAGCTACGAGCAGTACTTC.